This entry lists 10 T cell receptor beta chains sequenced from one sample in a study of shared clonotypes between healthy human individuals. The table came from immunoSEQ multiplex PCR; TCRdb's copy has only in-frame clones and leaves some out. The sample consists of around 2.5 million clones, approximately 93% of them appearing once. The sample taken for sequencing was naive CD4+ T cells from PBMCs. Documented subset: CD45RA+ positively selected. Receptors were obtained from a man aged 18 to 35 in good health. Some clones in this sample may be carry-over from other donors' samples.

This rearrangement joins TRBV9 to TRBJ2-2; no clear D gene. The V gene lost 4 bases and the J gene lost 7 bases, with 14 bases spanning the gap. Germline assignment: CDR1 SGDLS and CDR2 YYNGEE. This CDR3 contains 14 residues. CDR3 sequence reads: CASSPQPSVGELFF. CDR3 in DNA: TGTGCCAGCAGCCCGCAGCCGTCGGTCGGGGAGCTGTTTTTT.

This chain uses TRBV5-1 with TRBJ1-6; D is uncertain. The CDR3 sequence is 17 residues long. V lost 0 bases, J lost 6 bases, and 16 bases lay in between. Germline values: CDR1 SGHRS, CDR2 YFSETQ. CDR3 loop: CASSLGHEPPGNSPLHF. The CDR3 DNA sequence: TGCGCCAGCAGCTTGGGCCATGAGCCCCCGGGTAATTCACCCCTCCACTTT.

CDR3 in DNA: TGTGCCAGCAGGCGGGGCGGCCGATTGTTTTTT. Translating gives CASRRGGRLFF. The chain links TRBV28 to TRBJ1-4, with D perhaps TRBD1 (5 bases). The CDR3 length is 11 residues. Germline assignment: CDR1 MDHEN and CDR2 SYDVKM. The germline V and J ends were trimmed by 6 bases and 15 bases, with 14 bases remaining between them.

A word on this clone: Other DNA sequences in this specimen translate into the identical CDR3. This rearrangement joins TRBV27 to TRBJ1-1; D not certain. V was pared by 2 bases and J by 1 base, with 5 bases between. Germline V lookup: CDR1 MNHEY, CDR2 SMNVEV (reference sequence). CDR3 length: 13 amino acids. The CDR3 reads CASSLQGNTEAFF. For the CDR3, the DNA is TGTGCCAGCAGTTTACAAGGGAACACTGAAGCTTTCTTT.

This clone was detected only once. This chain uses TRBV9 with TRBJ2-7; 7 nucleotides line up with TRBD2. In germline, CDR1 is SGDLS, CDR2 YYNGEE. V trimming: 2 bases; J trimming: 5 bases; junction bases outside the gene matches: 7. The CDR3 runs 14 residues. The CDR3 bases are TGTGCCAGCAGCGTCAGCGGGAAGTCAGACGAGCAGTACTTC. Its protein product is CASSVSGKSDEQYF.

The V gene is TRBV11-2, the J gene TRBJ1-2, with 7 bases aligning to TRBD1. Per germline, CDR1 SGHAT and CDR2 FQNNGV. After removal of 5 bases from V and 3 bases from J, the junction contained 12 bases not matched to a gene. The CDR3 covers 16 residues. In DNA form, the CDR3 reads TGTGCCAGCAGCCCTCCCCGACAGGGATCCTACTATGGCTACACCTTC. Translated, it gives CASSPPRQGSYYGYTF.

The chain links TRBV7-8 to TRBJ2-7; 9 nucleotides match TRBD2. Germline V CDR1 and CDR2: SGHVS, FQNEAQ. V lost 1 base and J lost 4; bases outside the gene matches: 5. The CDR3 is made up of 15 amino acids. This CDR3 is CASSLVASGKYEQYF. CDR3 DNA sequence: TGTGCCAGCAGCTTAGTCGCTAGCGGGAAGTACGAGCAGTACTTC.

Points on this clone: At the DNA level, this CDR3 is encoded by other sequences in the same sample as well. The gene calls are TRBV5-1 and TRBJ1-1; D not certain. Deletions cut 4 bases from V and 5 bases from J, with 12 bases between. The V gene's germline CDR1 is SGHRS and CDR2 YFSETQ. The CDR3 covers 13 residues. CDR3 amino acids: CASSPPSGTEAFF. CDR3 nucleotide sequence: TGCGCCAGCAGCCCCCCTAGCGGGACTGAAGCTTTCTTT.

Comments on this clone: Other DNA variants within this sample encode the same CDR3. The rearrangement links TRBV7-9 to TRBJ2-2; D call uncertain. Looked up from germline, CDR1 is SEHNR and CDR2 is FQNEAQ (reference sequence). The CDR3 has 14 residues. The V and J ends lost 1 base and 3 bases respectively, with 6 bases between them. The CDR3 region has the DNA TGTGCCAGCAGCTTAGTAGGTCACACCGGGGAGCTGTTTTTT. Protein product: CASSLVGHTGELFF.

Points on this clone: Other nucleotide sequences from this sample produce the same CDR3. The chain carries TRBV9 and TRBJ2-5, with a possible D match to TRBD1 (6 bases). The V and J ends lost 2 bases and 2 bases respectively, with 10 bases between them. There are 14 residues in the CDR3. Germline-derived CDR1 and CDR2 are SGDLS and YYNGEE. The CDR3 loop reads CASSVGTGQETQYF. CDR3 bases: TGTGCCAGCAGCGTGGGAACAGGGCAAGAGACCCAGTACTTC.